This T cell receptor beta chain appears in the sequencing data of a study of blood T cell repertoires in COVID-19. Patients from Seattle were sampled longitudinally, starting during active infection. CDR3 length equals 15 residues. V lost 6 bases, J lost 0 bases, and 12 bases lay in between. Germline V CDR1 and CDR2: LNHDA, SQIVND (reference sequence). The repertoire was sequenced with immunoSEQ multiplex PCR; TCRdb's copy has only in-frame clones and lacks some. Of 90,000 or so clones in the sample, roughly 87% were seen once. The sample comprised peripheral blood. The genes are TRBV19 and TRBJ2-4; no clear D gene. This receptor was identified in a young man with COVID-19, enrolled during active disease. The CDR3 region is CASSPGFLAKNIQYF. CDR3 bases: TGTGCCAGTAGCCCCGGGTTCCTAGCCAAAAACATTCAGTACTTC.